What follows are 30 T cell receptor beta chains derived from one specimen sequenced in a study of beta chain features in type 1 diabetes. The study, taken as a whole, reports: TCRB CDR3s were moderately but significantly shorter in Type 1 diabetes patients in all four CD4+ subsets.

The antigens for these receptors are not known. As every portion of the isolated RNA was reverse transcribed, the sequencing read expressed TCRB transcripts. Clones were sequenced by immunoSEQ multiplex PCR, and TCRdb holds only the in-frame ones, with some missing. The table records just under 150,000 clones, about 13% of them present only once. Sequencing was done on a sample of central memory CD4+ T cells from blood. These TCRs come from a man in his late teens or twenties with type 1 diabetes.

The chain uses TRBV4-2 and TRBJ1-4; perhaps TRBD1 as D (6 bases). Germline CDR1 reads LGHNA; CDR2 reads YNFKEQ. The CDR3 extends over 13 amino acids. V was cut by 5 bases and J by 6 bases, with 10 bases left in between. CDR3 amino acids: CASSYGQYEKLFF. CDR3 nucleotide sequence: TGTGCCAGCAGCTACGGACAGTATGAAAAACTGTTTTTT.

This clone was picked up a small number of times. The chain couples TRBV18 to TRBJ1-1; tentatively, D is TRBD1 (6 bases). Germline CDR1 reads KGHSH; CDR2 reads LQKENI. V lost 4 bases to trimming and J lost 1 base, with 13 bases between them. The CDR3 is 15 residues long. The CDR3 DNA sequence: TGTGCCAGCTCACTCCCGGGACATAGGAACACTGAAGCTTTCTTT. It translates to CASSLPGHRNTEAFF. The full variable domain, completed using reference TRBV18 and TRBJ1-1, is NAGVMQNPRHLVRRRGQEARLRCSPMKGHSHVYWYRQLPEEGLKFMVYLQKENIIDESGMPKERFSAEFPKEGPSILRIQQVVRGDSAAYFCASSLPGHRNTEAFFGQGTRLTVV.

Note on this clone: Other DNA sequences in this specimen translate into the identical CDR3. The chain carries TRBV5-1 and TRBJ2-5; possibly TRBD1 or TRBD2 for D (5 bases each). Deletions cut 0 bases from V and 2 bases from J, with 8 bases between. The length of the CDR3 is 14 residues. Germline V lookup: CDR1 SGHRS, CDR2 YFSETQ. For the CDR3, the DNA is TGCGCCAGCAGCTTGGCCGGGGCTCAAGAGACCCAGTACTTC. This gives the protein CASSLAGAQETQYF.

V is TRBV2 and J is TRBJ1-2; 7 nucleotides align to TRBD1. The CDR3 is 13 amino acids. Germline loops: CDR1 SNHLY, CDR2 FYNNEI. V was clipped by 6 bases and J by 4 bases; unmatched bases: 5. This CDR3 is CASRGDRSYGYTF. As DNA, the CDR3 is TGTGCCAGCAGGGGGGACAGAAGCTATGGCTACACCTTC.

This clone was seen only a few times. The V gene is TRBV5-1, the J gene TRBJ2-5, with 7 positions matching TRBD1. Per germline, CDR1 SGHRS and CDR2 YFSETQ. The CDR3 is made up of 14 amino acids. The V segment lost 3 bases and the J segment 1 base; nucleotides outside the gene matches: 3. CDR3 in amino acids: CASSSGTVQETQYF. In DNA, the CDR3 is TGCGCCAGCAGCTCCGGGACAGTCCAAGAGACCCAGTACTTC.

This clone was observed a handful of times. The chain joins TRBV2 to TRBJ1-6; 8 bases line up with TRBD1. The CDR3 contains 15 residues. In germline, CDR1 is SNHLY, CDR2 FYNNEI. V shed 5 bases, J shed 7 bases, and the junction held 7 bases outside the gene matches. CDR3 DNA sequence: TGTGCCAGCAGTTATGGACAGGGAGGCAATTCACCCCTCCACTTT. Translating it yields CASSYGQGGNSPLHF.

This chain uses TRBV28 with TRBJ1-6; 9 bases are shared with TRBD1. This CDR3 contains 15 residues. CDR1 and CDR2 (germline): MDHEN, SYDVKM. J lost 10 bases, V lost 5 bases, and 9 bases had no gene match. For the CDR3, the DNA is TGTGCCAGCAGTGGCCTGACAGGGGGAAAATCACCCCTCCACTTT. It translates to CASSGLTGGKSPLHF.

The CDR3 reads CASSTGTAIPYEQYF. For the CDR3, the DNA is TGTGCCAGCAGCACCGGGACGGCCATCCCCTACGAGCAGTACTTC. The rearrangement joins TRBV28 to TRBJ2-7; D is perhaps TRBD1 or TRBD2 (5 bases each). The CDR3 runs to 15 residues. V lost 6 bases, J lost 2 bases, and 17 bases lay in between. From germline, CDR1 is MDHEN and CDR2 SYDVKM.

This clone was detected a few times. The chain couples TRBV16 to TRBJ1-1; 8 bases line up with TRBD1. The CDR3 is 15 amino acids. Germline V gene lookup returns CDR1 KGHSY and CDR2 FQNENV. The J segment lost 2 bases and the V segment lost 4 bases, leaving 6 bases of the junction unmatched. The CDR3 DNA follows: TGTGCCAGCAGCCCCATGGGACAGGTAAACACTGAAGCTTTCTTT. Amino acids: CASSPMGQVNTEAFF.

This clone was counted ten times or more. This chain links TRBV4-2 with TRBJ2-5; D call uncertain. Germline CDR1 is LGHNA and CDR2 is YNFKEQ. V lost 3 bases to trimming and J lost 5 bases, with 10 bases between them. CDR3 length: 13 amino acids. This chain's CDR3 is CASSQTRLETQYF. The CDR3 region has the DNA TGTGCCAGCAGCCAGACTCGACTGGAGACCCAGTACTTC.

The rearrangement joins TRBV30 to TRBJ1-2, with no clear D. The CDR3 runs 12 residues. V shed 5 bases and J shed 6 bases, with 13 bases lying between them. Looked up from germline, CDR1 is GTSNPN and CDR2 is SVGIG (reference sequence). Here the CDR3 DNA reads TGTGCCTGGGAACCGAAATTTGATGGCTACACCTTC. It yields the protein CAWEPKFDGYTF.

This clone was observed many times. Other DNA sequences within the sample encode an identical CDR3. The chain couples TRBV30 to TRBJ1-3, with no clear D. This CDR3 spans 13 amino acids. The V end was cut by 0 bases, the J end by 0 bases, with 3 bases between. Germline V gene sequence: CDR1 GTSNPN, CDR2 SVGIG (reference sequence). The CDR3: CAWSVGSGNTIYF. The CDR3 bases are TGTGCCTGGAGTGTAGGCTCTGGAAACACCATATATTTT.

This clone was seen more than once but under ten times. Other DNA sequences in this specimen translate into the identical CDR3. The chain links TRBV28 to TRBJ2-5; no reliable D call. Germline-derived CDR1 and CDR2 are MDHEN and SYDVKM. The CDR3 is made up of 13 amino acids. Trimming removed 1 base from V and 1 base from J, with 4 bases in between. CDR3 sequence (DNA): TGTGCCAGCAGTTTATCGGTCCAAGAGACCCAGTACTTC. This gives the protein CASSLSVQETQYF.

The J gene is TRBJ1-4, the V gene TRBV7-8; D perhaps matches TRBD1 (6 bases). CDR1 and CDR2 from the germline V gene are SGHVS and FQNEAQ. The CDR3 loop spans 15 amino acids. V was shortened by 1 base and J by 6 bases, with 12 bases between the two germline ends. CDR3 in DNA: TGTGCCAGCAGCTTAGGCCGGGACATAGATGAAAAACTGTTTTTT. Residues: CASSLGRDIDEKLFF.

The table lists this clone with a few counts. The chain is built from TRBV4-2 and TRBJ2-2; D is perhaps TRBD2 (6 bases). Germline V gene data show CDR1 as LGHNA and CDR2 as YNFKEQ. This CDR3 spans 17 amino acids. V was shortened by 0 bases and J by 5 bases, with 16 bases between the two germline ends. The CDR3 DNA follows: TGTGCCAGCAGCCAAGAAGTCCTAGCGCGAGGAACCGGGGAGCTGTTTTTT. It specifies CASSQEVLARGTGELFF.

The table lists this clone with many counts. The chain couples TRBV19 to TRBJ2-7; D not resolved. CDR1 is LNHDA, CDR2 SQIVND, per germline (reference sequence). V was clipped by 1 base and J by 4 bases, with 8 bases between them. This CDR3 region has 13 residues. CDR3 protein: CASSIVNGYEQYF. CDR3 bases: TGTGCCAGTAGTATAGTGAACGGATACGAGCAGTACTTC.

The sample holds a few counts of this clone. The V and J genes are TRBV28 and TRBJ2-1, with TRBD2 matching 10 bases. The germline V gene has CDR1 MDHEN and CDR2 SYDVKM. This CDR3 is 12 amino acids long. The J segment lost 10 bases and the V segment lost 10 bases, leaving 7 bases of the junction unmatched. CDR3 in amino acids: CATDGLAAEQFF. CDR3 nucleotide sequence: TGTGCCACCGACGGACTAGCGGCGGAGCAGTTCTTC.

This clone occurred a few times. This chain links TRBV2 with TRBJ2-7; no definite D call. Germline CDR1 reads SNHLY; CDR2 reads FYNNEI. CDR3 length: 14 residues. V lost 1 base and J 2 bases, leaving 9 bases between the germline ends. Here the CDR3 reads CASSEGRSAYEQYF. In nucleotides, the CDR3 is TGTGCCAGCAGTGAAGGCCGGTCTGCCTACGAGCAGTACTTC.

This clone turned up a few times. This sequence joins TRBV6-5 and TRBJ2-7, with D possibly TRBD1 on 6 matching bases. V was shortened by 8 bases and J by 1 base, with 15 bases between the two germline ends. The germline CDR1 and CDR2 sequences are MNHEY and SVGAGI. The CDR3 has 14 amino acids. The CDR3 region has the DNA TGTGCCAGCGGGGCACAGGGATTATCCTACGAGCAGTACTTC. Translated: CASGAQGLSYEQYF.

This clone appeared a few times. The chain uses TRBV5-4 and TRBJ2-3; 7 nucleotides match TRBD2. Germline V CDR1 and CDR2: SGHNT, YYREEE (reference sequence). V lost 4 bases, J lost 0 bases, and 2 bases stayed unmatched. This CDR3 has 14 residues. CDR3 coding DNA: TGTGCCAGCAGCAAAGCGGGGAGCACAGATACGCAGTATTTT. Translation: CASSKAGSTDTQYF. Drawing the rest from reference TRBV5-4 and TRBJ2-3, the complete variable domain is ETGVTQSPTHLIKTRGQQVTLRCSSQSGHNTVSWYQQALGQGPQFIFQYYREEENGRGNFPPRFSGLQFPNYSSELNVNALELDDSALYLCASSKAGSTDTQYFGPGTRLTVL.

V is TRBV18 and J is TRBJ1-1; 7 nucleotides line up with TRBD1. Germline lookup yields CDR1 KGHSH and CDR2 LQKENI. V trimming: 0 bases; J trimming: 0 bases; junction bases outside the gene matches: 4. The CDR3 runs to 16 residues. Written as DNA, the CDR3 is TGTGCCAGCTCACCACCGGCGGGACAGATGAACACTGAAGCTTTCTTT. Translation gives CASSPPAGQMNTEAFF.

This clone has only a few counts. This chain uses TRBV19 with TRBJ1-4, with D perhaps TRBD1 (6 bases). CDR3 length: 13 amino acids. From germline, CDR1 is LNHDA and CDR2 SQIVND (reference sequence). Trimming stripped 6 bases from V and 10 bases from J, with 15 bases between. The CDR3 nucleotides are TGTGCCAGTAGGGACAGAAGAAGGGGAAAACTGTTTTTT. Amino acid sequence: CASRDRRRGKLFF.

Concerning this clone itself: The sample contains more than one DNA sequence encoding this CDR3. J is TRBJ2-2 and V is TRBV9; no clear D. The germline V gene encodes CDR1 SGDLS and CDR2 YYNGEE. This CDR3 is 15 amino acids long. The V and J ends lost 0 bases and 4 bases respectively, with 10 bases between them. The CDR3 coding sequence is TGTGCCAGCAGCGTAGGTGTGGGCGGCACCGGGGAGCTGTTTTTT. This sequence encodes CASSVGVGGTGELFF.

This clone has more than one count but fewer than ten. The V and J genes are TRBV30 and TRBJ1-4; no firm D call. This CDR3 is 14 amino acids long. V was shortened by 2 bases and J by 12 bases, with 19 bases between the two germline ends. Germline V CDR1 and CDR2: GTSNPN, SVGIG (reference sequence). Here the CDR3 reads CAWSPGQNWWQLFF. The CDR3 DNA sequence: TGTGCCTGGAGTCCGGGCCAAAATTGGTGGCAACTGTTTTTT.

The chain carries TRBV5-1 and TRBJ2-7, with 7 bases that match TRBD2. CDR3 size: 16 residues. Germline V gives CDR1 SGHRS, CDR2 YFSETQ. V lost 3 bases and J lost 0; bases outside the gene matches: 9. CDR3 amino acids: CASSSTSSGLSYEQYF. CDR3 nucleotide sequence: TGCGCCAGCAGCTCGACTTCTAGCGGACTCTCCTACGAGCAGTACTTC.

This clone showed up just a few times. The chain couples TRBV15 to TRBJ2-1; TRBD1 or TRBD2 may be the D gene (5 bases each). Trimming removed 1 base at V and 10 bases at J, with 14 bases between. Per the germline V gene, CDR1 is LNHNV and CDR2 is YYDKDF (reference sequence). This CDR3 has 14 residues. As DNA, the CDR3 is TGTGCCACCAGCAGAGTAAGTCGGGACCGGGAGCAGTTCTTC. This codes for CATSRVSRDREQFF. The full variable domain, in which reference TRBV15 and TRBJ2-1 provide the parts outside the CDR3, is DAMVIQNPRYQVTQFGKPVTLSCSQTLNHNVMYWYQQKSSQAPKLLFHYYDKDFNNEADTPDNFQSRRPNTSFCFLDIRSPGLGDTAMYLCATSRVSRDREQFFGPGTRLTVL.

The CDR3 nucleotides read TGTGCCAGCAGTCAGACACTGTACCAAGAGACCCAGTACTTC. Residues: CASSQTLYQETQYF. The chain combines TRBV28 with TRBJ2-5; D is undetermined. The V gene lost 5 bases and the J gene lost 0 bases, with 10 bases spanning the gap. Germline CDR1 is MDHEN and CDR2 is SYDVKM. The CDR3 runs to 14 residues.

A few counts support this clone. The rearrangement uses TRBV11-2 and TRBJ2-7; D could derive from TRBD1 or TRBD2 (5 bases each). The germline gives CDR1 SGHAT, CDR2 FQNNGV. The CDR3 covers 15 residues. V was pared by 0 bases and J by 6 bases, with 15 bases between. CDR3 DNA: TGTGCCAGCAGCTTAGATCCCTACGGGACCCCCGAGCAGTACTTC. Protein sequence: CASSLDPYGTPEQYF.

The chain recombines TRBV27 with TRBJ2-7; D call uncertain. Germline-derived CDR1 and CDR2 are MNHEY and SMNVEV (reference sequence). V shed 3 bases and J shed 3 bases, with 9 bases lying between them. The CDR3 consists of 13 residues. CDR3 DNA sequence: TGTGCCAGCAGTTTGACACCTTACTACGAGCAGTACTTC. Its protein product is CASSLTPYYEQYF.

This clone was found a few times. The rearrangement links TRBV30 to TRBJ1-1, with D possibly matching TRBD1 (5 bases). Per the germline V gene, CDR1 is GTSNPN and CDR2 is SVGIG (reference sequence). V gave up 5 bases and J gave up 0 bases, with 7 bases separating them. The CDR3 runs 12 residues. The chain's CDR3 is CAWDRLNTEAFF. CDR3 in DNA: TGTGCCTGGGACAGATTGAACACTGAAGCTTTCTTT.